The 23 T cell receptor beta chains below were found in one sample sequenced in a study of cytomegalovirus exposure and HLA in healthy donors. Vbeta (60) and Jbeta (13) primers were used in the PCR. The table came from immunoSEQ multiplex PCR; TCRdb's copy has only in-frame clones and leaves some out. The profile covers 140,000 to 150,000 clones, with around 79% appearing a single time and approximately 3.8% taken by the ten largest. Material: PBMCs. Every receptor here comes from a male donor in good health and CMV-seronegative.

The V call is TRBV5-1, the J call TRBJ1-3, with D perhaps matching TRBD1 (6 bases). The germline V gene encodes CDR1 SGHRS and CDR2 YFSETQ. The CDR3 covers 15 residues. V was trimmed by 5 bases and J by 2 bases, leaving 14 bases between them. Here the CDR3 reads CASSLQGVPGNTIYF. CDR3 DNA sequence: TGCGCCAGCAGTCTACAGGGAGTCCCTGGAAACACCATATATTTT.

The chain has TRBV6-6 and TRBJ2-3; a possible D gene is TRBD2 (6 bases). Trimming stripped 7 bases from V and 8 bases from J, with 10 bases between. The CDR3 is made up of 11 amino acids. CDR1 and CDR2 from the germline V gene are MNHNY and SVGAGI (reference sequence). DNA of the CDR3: TGTGCCAGCATTAAGGAGGGTACGCAGTATTTT. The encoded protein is CASIKEGTQYF.

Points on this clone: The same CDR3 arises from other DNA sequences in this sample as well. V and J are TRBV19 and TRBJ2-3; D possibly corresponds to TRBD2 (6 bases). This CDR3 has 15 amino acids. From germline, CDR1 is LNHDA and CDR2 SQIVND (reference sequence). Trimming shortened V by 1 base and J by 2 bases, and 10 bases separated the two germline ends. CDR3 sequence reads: CASSIGGVITDTQYF. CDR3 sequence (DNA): TGTGCCAGTAGTATAGGGGGGGTAATCACAGATACGCAGTATTTT.

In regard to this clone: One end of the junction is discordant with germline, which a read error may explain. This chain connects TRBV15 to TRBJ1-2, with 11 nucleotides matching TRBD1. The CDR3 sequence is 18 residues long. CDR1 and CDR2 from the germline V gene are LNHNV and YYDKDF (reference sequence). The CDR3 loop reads CATSRDLTGTGGNYGCTF. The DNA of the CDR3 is TGTGCCACCAGCAGAGACTTAACCGGGACAGGGGGGAACTATGGCTGCACCTTC.

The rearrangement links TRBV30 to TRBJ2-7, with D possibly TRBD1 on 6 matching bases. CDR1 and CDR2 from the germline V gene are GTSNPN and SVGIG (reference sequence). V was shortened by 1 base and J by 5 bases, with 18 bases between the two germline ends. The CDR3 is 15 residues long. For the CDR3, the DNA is TGTGCCTGGAGTGGAAAACAGGGAATCTTCCACGAGCAGTACTTC. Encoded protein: CAWSGKQGIFHEQYF.

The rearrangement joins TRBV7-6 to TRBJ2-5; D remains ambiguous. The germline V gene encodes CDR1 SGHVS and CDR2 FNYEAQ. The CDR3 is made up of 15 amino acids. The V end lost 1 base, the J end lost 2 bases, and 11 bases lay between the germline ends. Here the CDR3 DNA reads TGTGCCAGCAGCTTAGGCAGTTACCAACAAGAGACCCAGTACTTC. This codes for CASSLGSYQQETQYF.

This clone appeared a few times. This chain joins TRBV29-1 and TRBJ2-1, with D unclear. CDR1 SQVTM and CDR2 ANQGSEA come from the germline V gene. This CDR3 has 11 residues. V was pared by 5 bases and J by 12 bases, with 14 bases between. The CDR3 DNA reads TGCAGCGTTAAGGATGGAGCCGTGCAGTTCTTC. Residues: CSVKDGAVQFF.

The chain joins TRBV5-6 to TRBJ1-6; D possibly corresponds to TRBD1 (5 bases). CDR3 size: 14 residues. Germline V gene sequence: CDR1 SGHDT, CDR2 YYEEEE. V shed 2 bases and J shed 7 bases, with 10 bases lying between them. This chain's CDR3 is CASSFRTTNSPLHF. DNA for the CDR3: TGTGCCAGCAGCTTTCGGACAACCAATTCACCCCTCCACTTT.

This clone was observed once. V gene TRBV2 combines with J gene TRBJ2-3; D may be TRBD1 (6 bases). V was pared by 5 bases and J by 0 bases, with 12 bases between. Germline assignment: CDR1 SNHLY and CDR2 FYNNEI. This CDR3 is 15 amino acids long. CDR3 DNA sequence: TGTGCCAGCAGTTTACAGGGTTCTAGCACAGATACGCAGTATTTT. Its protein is CASSLQGSSTDTQYF.

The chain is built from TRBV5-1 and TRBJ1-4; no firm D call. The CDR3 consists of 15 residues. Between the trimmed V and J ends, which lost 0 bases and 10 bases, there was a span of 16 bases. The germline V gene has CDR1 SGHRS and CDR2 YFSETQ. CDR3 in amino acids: CASSLDVSAVTKLFF. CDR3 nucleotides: TGCGCCAGCAGCTTGGACGTGTCGGCGGTGACAAAACTGTTTTTT.

DNA of the CDR3: TGTGCTAGTGGTGTCGGGGGGTCCCTATACTTAAAGGAGCAGTACTTC. It codes for CASGVGGSLYLKEQYF. V gene TRBV12-5 combines with J gene TRBJ2-5; TRBD2 matches at 7 bases. Per germline, CDR1 LGHNT and CDR2 FRNRAP. The junction had 20 bases not matched to a gene; V was cut back by 5 bases and J by 11 bases. This CDR3 is 16 amino acids long.

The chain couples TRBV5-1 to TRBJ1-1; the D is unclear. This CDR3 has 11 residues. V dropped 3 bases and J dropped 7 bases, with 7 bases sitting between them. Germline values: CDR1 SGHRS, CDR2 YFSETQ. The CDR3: CASSSGGEAFF. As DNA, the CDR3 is TGCGCCAGCAGCTCGGGTGGTGAAGCTTTCTTT.

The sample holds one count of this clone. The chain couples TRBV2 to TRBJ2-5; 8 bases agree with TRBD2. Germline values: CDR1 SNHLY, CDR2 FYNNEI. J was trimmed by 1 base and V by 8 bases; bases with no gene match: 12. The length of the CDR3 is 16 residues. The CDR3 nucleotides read TGTGCCAGCGGGGGGGACTATAGCGGGGCCCAAGAGACCCAGTACTTC. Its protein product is CASGGDYSGAQETQYF.

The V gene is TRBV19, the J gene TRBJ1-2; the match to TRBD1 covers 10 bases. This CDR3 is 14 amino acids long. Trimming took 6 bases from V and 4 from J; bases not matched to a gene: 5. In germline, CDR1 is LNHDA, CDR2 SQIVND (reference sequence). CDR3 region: CASRKGQGTYGYTF. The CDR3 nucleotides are TGTGCCAGTAGAAAGGGACAGGGGACCTATGGCTACACCTTC. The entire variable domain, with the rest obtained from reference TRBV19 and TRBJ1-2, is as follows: DGGITQSPKYLFRKEGQNVTLSCEQNLNHDAMYWYRQDPGQGLRLIYYSQIVNDFQKGDIAEGYSVSREKKESFPLTVTSAQKNPTAFYLCASRKGQGTYGYTFGSGTRLTVV.

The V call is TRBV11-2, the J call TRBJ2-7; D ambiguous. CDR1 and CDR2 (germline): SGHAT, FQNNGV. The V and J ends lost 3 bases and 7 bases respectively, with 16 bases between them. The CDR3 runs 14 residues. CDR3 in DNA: TGTGCCAGCAGCTTTGGTTCTAGATCGGATGAGCAGTACTTC. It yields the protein CASSFGSRSDEQYF.

The CDR3 DNA reads as TGTGCCAGTAGTCCTGGGACTAGCGGGAGGGCCAAGAAGACCCAGTACTTC. Its protein product is CASSPGTSGRAKKTQYF. J is TRBJ2-5 and V is TRBV19; 16 bases fit TRBD2. J gave up 6 bases and V 5 bases, and 9 bases lay outside the gene matches. This CDR3 is 17 amino acids long. Germline values: CDR1 LNHDA, CDR2 SQIVND (reference sequence).

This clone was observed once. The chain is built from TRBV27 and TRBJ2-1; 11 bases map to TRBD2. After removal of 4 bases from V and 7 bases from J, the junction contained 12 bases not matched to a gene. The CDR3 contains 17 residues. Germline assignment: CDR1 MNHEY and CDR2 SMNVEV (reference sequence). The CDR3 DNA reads TGTGCCAGCAGTTCCCCCCTAGCGGGAGGCCGGGAAAATGAGCAGTTCTTC. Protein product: CASSSPLAGGRENEQFF.

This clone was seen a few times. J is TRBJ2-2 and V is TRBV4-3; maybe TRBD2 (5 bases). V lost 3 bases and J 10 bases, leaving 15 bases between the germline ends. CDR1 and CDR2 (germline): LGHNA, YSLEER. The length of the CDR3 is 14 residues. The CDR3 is CASSQDSRGEELFF. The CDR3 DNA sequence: TGCGCCAGCAGCCAGGACTCTCGTGGTGAGGAGCTGTTTTTT.

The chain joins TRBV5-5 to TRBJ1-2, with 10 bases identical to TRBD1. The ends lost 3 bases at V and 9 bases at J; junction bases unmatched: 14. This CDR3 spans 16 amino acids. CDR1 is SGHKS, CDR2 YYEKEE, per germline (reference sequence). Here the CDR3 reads CASSSTPDGTGASYTF. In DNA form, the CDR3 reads TGTGCCAGCAGCTCCACCCCTGATGGGACAGGGGCGAGCTACACCTTC.

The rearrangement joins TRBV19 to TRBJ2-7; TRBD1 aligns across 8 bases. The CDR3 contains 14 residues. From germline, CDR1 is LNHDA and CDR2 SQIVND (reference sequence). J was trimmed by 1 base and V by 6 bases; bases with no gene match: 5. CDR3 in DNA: TGTGCCAGTAGGGGGACAGGAGCATCCTACGAGCAGTACTTC. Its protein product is CASRGTGASYEQYF.

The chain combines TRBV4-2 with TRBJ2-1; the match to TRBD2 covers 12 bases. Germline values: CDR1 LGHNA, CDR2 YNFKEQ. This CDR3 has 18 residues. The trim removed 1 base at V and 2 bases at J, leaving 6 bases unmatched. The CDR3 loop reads CASSQVSTSGGAYNEQFF. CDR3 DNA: TGTGCCAGCAGCCAAGTGTCGACTAGCGGGGGTGCCTACAATGAGCAGTTCTTC.

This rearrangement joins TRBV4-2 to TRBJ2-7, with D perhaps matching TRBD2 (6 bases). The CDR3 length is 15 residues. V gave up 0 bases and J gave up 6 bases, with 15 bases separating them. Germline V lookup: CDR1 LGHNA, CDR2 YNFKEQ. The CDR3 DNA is TGTGCCAGCAGCCAAGAAGAGCGGGCCCGGGGCGAGCAGTACTTC. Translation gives CASSQEERARGEQYF.

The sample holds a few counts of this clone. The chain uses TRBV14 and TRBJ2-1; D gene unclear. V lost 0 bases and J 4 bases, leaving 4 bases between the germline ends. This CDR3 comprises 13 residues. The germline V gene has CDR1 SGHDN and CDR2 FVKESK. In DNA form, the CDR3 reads TGTGCCAGCAGCCAAGATCCATACAATGAGCAGTTCTTC. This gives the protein CASSQDPYNEQFF.